Sequencing of this T cell receptor beta chain was carried out in a study of shared clonotypes between healthy human individuals. V dropped 3 bases and J dropped 6; count of bases not matched to a gene: 4. From germline, CDR1 is SGHAT and CDR2 FQNNGV. CDR3 size: 14 residues. As concerns this clone: Its specificity is unknown.

Clones were sequenced by immunoSEQ multiplex PCR, and TCRdb holds only the in-frame ones, with some missing. The sample carries some 2 million clones, over 85% recorded once. The naive CD8 subset, CD45RO-negative cells positively selected for CCR7, excluded terminally differentiated effector memory CD45RA+ cells. Findings and limits, study-wide: Even with large depth, rarefaction showed that sorted-subset sequencing was incomplete. Non-shared clonotypes had lower generation probabilities than those shared by all four donors. Relative to memory subsets, naive subsets generally showed larger estimated richness.

The rearrangement links TRBV11-2 to TRBJ2-4, with 8 bases matching TRBD2. This TCR came from a man aged 18 to 35 in good health. The sequencing input was naive CD8+ T cells sorted from blood. The CDR3 DNA follows: TGTGCCAGCAGCTTTAGCGGGGCTAGAAACATTCAGTACTTC. This translates into CASSFSGARNIQYF. Together with reference TRBV11-2 and TRBJ2-4, the CDR3 gives the full variable domain: EAGVAQSPRYKIIEKRQSVAFWCNPISGHATLYWYQQILGQGPKLLIQFQNNGVVDDSQLPKDRFSAERLKGVDSTLKIQPAKLEDSAVYLCASSFSGARNIQYFGAGTRLSVL.